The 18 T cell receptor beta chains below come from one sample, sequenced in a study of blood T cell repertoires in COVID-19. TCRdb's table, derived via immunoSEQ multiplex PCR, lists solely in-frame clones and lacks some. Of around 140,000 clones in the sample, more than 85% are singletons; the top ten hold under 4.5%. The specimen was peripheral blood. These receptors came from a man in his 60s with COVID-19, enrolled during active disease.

The CDR3 protein is CASSSAGLAKETQYF. As DNA, the CDR3 is TGTGCCAGCAGCTCTGCGGGACTAGCCAAAGAGACCCAGTACTTC. The J gene is TRBJ2-5, the V gene TRBV5-6, with 9 bases fitting TRBD2. The CDR3 runs to 15 residues. Per the germline V gene, CDR1 is SGHDT and CDR2 is YYEEEE. J gave up 3 bases and V 3 bases, and 6 bases lay outside the gene matches.

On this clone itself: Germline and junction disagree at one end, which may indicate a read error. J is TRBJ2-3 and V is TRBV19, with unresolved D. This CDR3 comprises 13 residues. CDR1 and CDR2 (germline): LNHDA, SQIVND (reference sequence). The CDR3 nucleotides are TGTGCCAGTAGTGTAGACTTGTCAGATACGCAGTATTTT. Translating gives CASSVDLSDTQYF. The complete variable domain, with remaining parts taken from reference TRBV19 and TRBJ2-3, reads DGGITQSPKYLFRKEGQNVTLSCEQNLNHDAMYWYRQDPGQGLRLIYYSQIVNDFQKGDIAEGYSVSREKKESFPLTVTSAQKNPTAFYLCASSVDLSDTQYFGPGTRLTVL.

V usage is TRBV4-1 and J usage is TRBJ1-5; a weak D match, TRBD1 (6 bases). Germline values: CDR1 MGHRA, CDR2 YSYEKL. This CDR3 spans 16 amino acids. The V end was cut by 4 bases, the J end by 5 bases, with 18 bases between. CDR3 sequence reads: CASSPTITGFHQPQHF. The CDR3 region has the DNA TGCGCCAGCAGCCCTACGATTACAGGGTTCCATCAGCCCCAGCATTTT.

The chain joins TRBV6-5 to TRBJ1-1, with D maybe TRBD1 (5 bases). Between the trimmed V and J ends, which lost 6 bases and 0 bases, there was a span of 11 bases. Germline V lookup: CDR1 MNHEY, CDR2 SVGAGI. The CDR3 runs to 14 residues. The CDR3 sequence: CASRGQVVNTEAFF. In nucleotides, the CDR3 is TGTGCCAGCAGAGGACAAGTAGTGAACACTGAAGCTTTCTTT.

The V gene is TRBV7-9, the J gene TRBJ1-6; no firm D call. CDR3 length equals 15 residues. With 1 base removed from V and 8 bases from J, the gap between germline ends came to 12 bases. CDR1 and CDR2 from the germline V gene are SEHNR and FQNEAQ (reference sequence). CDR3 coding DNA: TGTGCCAGCAGCTTAGGCGGCAGATGGGATTCACCCCTCCACTTT. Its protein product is CASSLGGRWDSPLHF.

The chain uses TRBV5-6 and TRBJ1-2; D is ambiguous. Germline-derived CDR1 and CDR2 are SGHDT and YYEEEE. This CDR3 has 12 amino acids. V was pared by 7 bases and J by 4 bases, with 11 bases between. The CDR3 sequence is CASSRSGYGYTF. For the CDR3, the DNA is TGTGCCAGCTCGCGGTCGGGCTATGGCTACACCTTC.

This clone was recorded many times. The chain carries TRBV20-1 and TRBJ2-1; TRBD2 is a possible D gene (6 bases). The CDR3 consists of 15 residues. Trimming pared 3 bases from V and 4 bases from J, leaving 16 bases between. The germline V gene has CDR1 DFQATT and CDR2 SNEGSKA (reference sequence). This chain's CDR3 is CSASSGGGTYNEQFF. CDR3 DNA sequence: TGCAGTGCTAGTTCCGGGGGAGGTACATACAATGAGCAGTTCTTC.

This CDR3 is CATSEGGEKLFF. CDR3 nucleotide sequence: TGTGCCACCAGCGAAGGGGGTGAAAAACTGTTTTTT. This chain uses TRBV24-1 with TRBJ1-4; the D gene is possibly TRBD1 (6 bases). With 7 bases removed from V and 7 bases from J, the gap between germline ends came to 9 bases. Germline V gene data show CDR1 as KGHDR and CDR2 as SFDVKD. There are 12 residues in the CDR3.

The CDR3 DNA sequence: TGTGCCAGCAGTCCCGGGGGGGCGGACGAGCAGTACTTC. It yields the protein CASSPGGADEQYF. V gene TRBV5-6 combines with J gene TRBJ2-7, with TRBD2 identical over 8 bases. With V trimmed by 5 bases and J by 5 bases, 6 bases remained unmatched. The CDR3 is made up of 13 amino acids. The germline V gene encodes CDR1 SGHDT and CDR2 YYEEEE.

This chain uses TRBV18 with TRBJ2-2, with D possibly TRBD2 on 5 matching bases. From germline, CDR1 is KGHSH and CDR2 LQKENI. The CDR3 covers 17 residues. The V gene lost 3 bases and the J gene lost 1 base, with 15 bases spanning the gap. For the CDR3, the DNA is TGTGCCAGCTCACCCAGTCTCGAGGGAAGGAACACCGGGGAGCTGTTTTTT. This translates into CASSPSLEGRNTGELFF.

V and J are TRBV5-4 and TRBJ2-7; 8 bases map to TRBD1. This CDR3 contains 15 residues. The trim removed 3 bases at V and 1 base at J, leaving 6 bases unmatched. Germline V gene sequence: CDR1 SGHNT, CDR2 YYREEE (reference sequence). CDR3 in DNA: TGTGCCAGCAGCTCCTATCGACAGGGGTCCTACGAGCAGTACTTC. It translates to CASSSYRQGSYEQYF.

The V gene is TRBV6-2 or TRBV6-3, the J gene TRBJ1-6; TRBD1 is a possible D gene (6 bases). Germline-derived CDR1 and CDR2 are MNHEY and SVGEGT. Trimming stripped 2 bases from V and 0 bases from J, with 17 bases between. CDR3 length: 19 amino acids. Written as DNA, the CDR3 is TGTGCCAGCAGTTACAGGGCAGGGGCCGAGGACTCCTATAATTCACCCCTCCACTTT. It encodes CASSYRAGAEDSYNSPLHF.

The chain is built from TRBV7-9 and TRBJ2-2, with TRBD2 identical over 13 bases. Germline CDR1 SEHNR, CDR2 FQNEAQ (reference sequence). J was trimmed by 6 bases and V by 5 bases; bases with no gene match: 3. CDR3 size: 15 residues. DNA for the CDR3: TGTGCCAGCAGCATCGGGACTAGCGGGGCCGGGGAGCTGTTTTTT. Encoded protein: CASSIGTSGAGELFF.

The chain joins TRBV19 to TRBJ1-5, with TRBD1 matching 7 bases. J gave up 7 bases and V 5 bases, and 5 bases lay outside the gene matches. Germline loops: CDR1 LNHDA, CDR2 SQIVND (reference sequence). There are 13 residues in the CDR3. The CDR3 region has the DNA TGTGCCAGTAGTCAGGGGGAAGGACAGCCCCAGCATTTT. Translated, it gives CASSQGEGQPQHF.

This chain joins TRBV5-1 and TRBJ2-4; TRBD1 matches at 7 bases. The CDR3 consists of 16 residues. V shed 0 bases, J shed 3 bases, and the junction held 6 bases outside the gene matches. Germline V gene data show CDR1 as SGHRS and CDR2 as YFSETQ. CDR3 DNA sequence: TGCGCCAGCAGCTTGGTCCAGGGGGAAGGCAAAAACATTCAGTACTTC. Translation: CASSLVQGEGKNIQYF.

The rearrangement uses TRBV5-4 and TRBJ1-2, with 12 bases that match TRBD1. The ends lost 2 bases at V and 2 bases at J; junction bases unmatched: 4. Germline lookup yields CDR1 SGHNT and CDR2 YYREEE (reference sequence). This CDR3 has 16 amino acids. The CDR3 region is CASSFGGTGGNYGYTF. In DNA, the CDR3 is TGTGCCAGCAGCTTTGGAGGGACAGGGGGCAACTATGGCTACACCTTC.

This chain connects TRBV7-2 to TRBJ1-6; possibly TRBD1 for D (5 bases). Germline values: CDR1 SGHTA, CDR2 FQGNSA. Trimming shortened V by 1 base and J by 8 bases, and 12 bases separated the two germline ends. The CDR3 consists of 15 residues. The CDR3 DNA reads TGTGCCAGCAGCTTAGAAGGCAGGGCGGATTCACCCCTCCACTTT. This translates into CASSLEGRADSPLHF.

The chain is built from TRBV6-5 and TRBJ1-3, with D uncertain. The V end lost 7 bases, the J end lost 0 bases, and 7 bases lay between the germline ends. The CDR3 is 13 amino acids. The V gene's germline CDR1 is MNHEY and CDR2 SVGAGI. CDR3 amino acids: CASNGYSGNTIYF. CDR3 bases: TGTGCCAGCAACGGTTACTCTGGAAACACCATATATTTT.